The rows below give T cell receptor beta chains drawn from one sample of a study of T cells in Graves' hyperthyroidism and ophthalmopathy. MiXCR, applied by TCRdb to the multiplex PCR reads, yields one record per CDR3 protein. The sample shows 350,000 to 400,000 distinct CDR3 sequences, approximately 19% of them seen only once. The sequenced sample was blood. The receptors derive from a woman younger than 30 with Graves' hyperthyroidism. CDR3s include the opening cysteine and the closing phenylalanine or tryptophan. The order of the fields is V gene, clone size, J gene, D gene, CDR3 protein, CDR3 DNA. The D gene is left open where the match is weak. Only some rows state a clone size, as once, few, many or a class for expanded clones.

TRBV20-1,many,TRBJ2-7,TRBD2,CSASPTSGGIYEQYF,TGCAGTGCTAGCCCTACTAGCGGGGGGATATACGAGCAGTACTTC
TRBV6-1,many,TRBJ2-2,TRBD1,CASSRQGWSGELFF,TGTGCCAGCAGCAGACAGGGGTGGTCCGGGGAGCTGTTTTTT
TRBV12-3/TRBV12-4,many,TRBJ1-1,.,CATLASMNTEAFF,TGTGCTACTTTGGCATCGATGAACACTGAAGCTTTCTTT
TRBV6-1,.,TRBJ2-7,.,CASSPQVGGRDEQYF,TGTGCCAGCAGTCCCCAGGTCGGGGGGCGAGACGAGCAGTACTTC
TRBV6-2/TRBV6-3,many,TRBJ2-5,TRBD2,CASSYGAGGPGETQYF,TGTGCCAGCAGTTACGGAGCGGGGGGGCCCGGGGAGACCCAGTACTTC
TRBV6-1,many,TRBJ2-2,.,CASSLQTGRTGELFF,TGTGCCAGCAGCCTGCAGACAGGGAGGACCGGGGAGCTGTTTTTT
TRBV12-3/TRBV12-4,many,TRBJ1-5,.,CASTLGGVNQPQHF,TGTGCCAGCACTTTAGGAGGGGTGAATCAGCCCCAGCATTTT
TRBV29-1,few,TRBJ2-6,.,CSVEAEFGANVLTF,TGCAGCGTTGAAGCCGAGTTTGGGGCCAACGTCCTGACTTTC
TRBV20-1,many,TRBJ2-7,.,CSARDGAGRGPYEQYF,TGCAGTGCTAGAGACGGCGCGGGCAGGGGCCCCTACGAGCAGTACTTC
TRBV6-1,.,TRBJ1-5,TRBD1,CASRPGQGARGQPQHF,TGTGCCAGCAGGCCGGGACAGGGGGCGCGGGGTCAGCCCCAGCATTTT
TRBV27,.,TRBJ2-5,TRBD2,CASSFRTSGGQETQYF,TGTGCCAGCAGTTTCCGGACTAGCGGGGGGCAAGAGACCCAGTACTTC
TRBV30,many,TRBJ2-2,.,CAWSLAGYTGELFF,TGTGCCTGGAGTCTCGCGGGGTACACCGGGGAGCTGTTTTTT
TRBV6-5,many,TRBJ1-2,TRBD1,CASVRGQAFIKGYTF,TGTGCCAGCGTTCGAGGACAGGCGTTTATCAAGGGCTACACCTTC